This TCR beta chain was obtained from a study of spatial heterogeneity in lung cancer. Across the whole study: Combinations of a unique TCR and a UMI were tallied in raw reads, and on average each appeared more than ten times.

The time point is: sample taken at primary tumor resection. Samples were obtained from around 73 donors, all untreated early-stage non-small cell lung cancer patients. Unsorted whole RNA of tumor, nontumor lung or frozen PBMC was sequenced. The CDR3 is made up of 12 amino acids. Germline V gene lookup returns CDR1 SQVTM and CDR2 ANQGSEA. Trimming removed 1 base at V and 1 base at J, with 4 bases between. This clonotype was seen many times. TCRdb reanalysed the 5' RACE reads using MiXCR and keeps one entry per CDR3 protein. Here the sample spans approximately 66,000 distinct CDR3 sequences, nearly 6.5% being singletons.

This sample comprised PBMCs, obtained at surgery. The clonotype originates from a female donor with early-stage non-small cell lung cancer. This chain connects TRBV29-1 to TRBJ1-2; D call uncertain. CDR3 DNA: TGCAGCGTTGAAGTCGATAACTATGGCTACACCTTC. Protein sequence: CSVEVDNYGYTF.